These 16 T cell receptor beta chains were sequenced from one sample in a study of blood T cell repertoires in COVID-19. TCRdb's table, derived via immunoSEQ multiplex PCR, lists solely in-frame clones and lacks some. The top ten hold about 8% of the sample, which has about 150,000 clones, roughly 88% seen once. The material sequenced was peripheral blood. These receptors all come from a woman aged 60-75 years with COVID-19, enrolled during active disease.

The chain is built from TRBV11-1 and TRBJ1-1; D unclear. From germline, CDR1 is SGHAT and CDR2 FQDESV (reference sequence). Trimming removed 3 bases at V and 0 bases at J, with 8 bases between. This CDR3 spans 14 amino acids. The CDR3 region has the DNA TGTGCCAGCAGCTTGTTACAGCTGAACACTGAAGCTTTCTTT. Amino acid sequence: CASSLLQLNTEAFF.

In DNA form, the CDR3 reads TGTGCCAGCAGCCCAGAAGCGGGGTTCAGGGAGACCCAGTACTTC. Translating it yields CASSPEAGFRETQYF. The chain carries TRBV7-6 and TRBJ2-5; TRBD2 aligns across 7 bases. Germline V gives CDR1 SGHVS, CDR2 FNYEAQ. The CDR3 is made up of 15 amino acids. V gave up 5 bases and J gave up 5 bases; unmatched junction bases: 11.

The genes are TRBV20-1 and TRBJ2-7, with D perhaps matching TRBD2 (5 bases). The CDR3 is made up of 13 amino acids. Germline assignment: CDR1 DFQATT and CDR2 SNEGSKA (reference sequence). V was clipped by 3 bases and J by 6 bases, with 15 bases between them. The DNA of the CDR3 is TGCAGTGCTAGTCGTCTAGCATCCCGCGAGCAGTACTTC. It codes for CSASRLASREQYF.

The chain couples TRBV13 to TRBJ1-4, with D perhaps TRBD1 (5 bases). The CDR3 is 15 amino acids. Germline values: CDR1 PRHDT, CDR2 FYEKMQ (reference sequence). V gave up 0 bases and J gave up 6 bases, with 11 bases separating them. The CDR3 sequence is CASSLGGGWHEKLFF. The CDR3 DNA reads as TGTGCCAGCAGCTTAGGCGGGGGATGGCATGAAAAACTGTTTTTT.

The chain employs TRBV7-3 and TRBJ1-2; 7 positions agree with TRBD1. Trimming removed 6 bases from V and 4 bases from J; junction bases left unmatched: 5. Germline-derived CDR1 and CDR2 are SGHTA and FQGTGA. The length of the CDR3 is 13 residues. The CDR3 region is CASSMTGSYGYTF. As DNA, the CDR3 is TGTGCCAGCAGTATGACAGGGAGCTATGGCTACACCTTC.

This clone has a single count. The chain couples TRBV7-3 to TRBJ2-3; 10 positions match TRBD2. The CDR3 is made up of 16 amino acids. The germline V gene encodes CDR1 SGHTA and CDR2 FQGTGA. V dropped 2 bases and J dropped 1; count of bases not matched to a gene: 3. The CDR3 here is CASSLQAGGRTDTQYF. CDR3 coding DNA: TGTGCCAGCAGCTTACAAGCGGGGGGGCGCACAGATACGCAGTATTTT.

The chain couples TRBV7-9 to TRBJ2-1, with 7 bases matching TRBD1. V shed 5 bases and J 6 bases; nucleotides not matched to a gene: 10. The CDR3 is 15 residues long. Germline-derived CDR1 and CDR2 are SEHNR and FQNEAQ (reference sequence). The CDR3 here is CASSDDRVFSNEQFF. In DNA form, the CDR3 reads TGTGCCAGCAGCGACGACAGGGTTTTCAGCAATGAGCAGTTCTTC. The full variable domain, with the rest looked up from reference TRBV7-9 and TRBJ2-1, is DTGVSQNPRHKITKRGQNVTFRCDPISEHNRLYWYRQTLGQGPEFLTYFQNEAQLEKSRLLSDRFSAERPKGSFSTLEIQRTEQGDSAMYLCASSDDRVFSNEQFFGPGTRLTVL.

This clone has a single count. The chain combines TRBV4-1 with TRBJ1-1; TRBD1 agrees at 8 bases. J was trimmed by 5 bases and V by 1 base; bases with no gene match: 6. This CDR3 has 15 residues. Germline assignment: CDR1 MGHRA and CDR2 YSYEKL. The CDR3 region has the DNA TGCGCCAGCAGCCAAGCGTTCAGGGGGCGGACTGAAGCTTTCTTT. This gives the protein CASSQAFRGRTEAFF.

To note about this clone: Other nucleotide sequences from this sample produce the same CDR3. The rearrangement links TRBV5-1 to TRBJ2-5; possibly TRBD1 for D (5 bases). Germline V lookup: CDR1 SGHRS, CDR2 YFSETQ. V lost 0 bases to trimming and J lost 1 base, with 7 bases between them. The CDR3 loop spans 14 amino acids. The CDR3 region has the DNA TGCGCCAGCAGCTTGGGGCAGGGCCAAGAGACCCAGTACTTC. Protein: CASSLGQGQETQYF.

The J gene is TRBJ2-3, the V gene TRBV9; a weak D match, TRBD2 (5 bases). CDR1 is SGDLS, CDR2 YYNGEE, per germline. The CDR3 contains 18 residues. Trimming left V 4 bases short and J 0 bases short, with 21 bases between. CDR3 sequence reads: CASSPTIPGTYSTDTQYF. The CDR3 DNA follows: TGTGCCAGCAGCCCCACGATCCCGGGAACCTATAGCACAGATACGCAGTATTTT.

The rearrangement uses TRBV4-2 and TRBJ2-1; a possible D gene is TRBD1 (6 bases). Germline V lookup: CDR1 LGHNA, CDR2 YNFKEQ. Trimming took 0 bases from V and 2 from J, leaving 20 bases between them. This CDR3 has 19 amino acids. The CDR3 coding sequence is TGTGCCAGCAGCCAAGAATCCGAGAGAGTGACAGGTCCCTACAATGAGCAGTTCTTC. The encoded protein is CASSQESERVTGPYNEQFF.

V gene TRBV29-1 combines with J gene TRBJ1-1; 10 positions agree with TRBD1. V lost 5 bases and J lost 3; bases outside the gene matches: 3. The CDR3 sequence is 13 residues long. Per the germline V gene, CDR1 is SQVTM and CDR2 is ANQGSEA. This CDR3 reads CSVQGQGHTEAFF. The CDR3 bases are TGCAGCGTTCAGGGACAGGGGCACACTGAAGCTTTCTTT.

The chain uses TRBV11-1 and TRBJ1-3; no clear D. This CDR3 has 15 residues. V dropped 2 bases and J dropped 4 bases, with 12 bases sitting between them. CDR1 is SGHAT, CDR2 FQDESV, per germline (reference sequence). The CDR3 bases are TGTGCCAGCAGCTTACGGGTATCGGGAGGAAACACCATATATTTT. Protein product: CASSLRVSGGNTIYF.

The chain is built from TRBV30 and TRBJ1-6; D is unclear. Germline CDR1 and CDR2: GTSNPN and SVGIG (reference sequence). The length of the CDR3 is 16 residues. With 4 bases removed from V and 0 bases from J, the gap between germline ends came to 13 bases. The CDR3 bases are TGTGCCTGGAAGGCGGGGTCCAGCTCCTATAATTCACCCCTCCACTTT. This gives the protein CAWKAGSSSYNSPLHF.

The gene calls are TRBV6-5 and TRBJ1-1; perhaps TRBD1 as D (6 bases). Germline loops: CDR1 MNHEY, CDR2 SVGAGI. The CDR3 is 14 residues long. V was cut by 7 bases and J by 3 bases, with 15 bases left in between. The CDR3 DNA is TGTGCCAGCATCCTCGGCCAGGGGTACACTGAAGCTTTCTTT. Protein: CASILGQGYTEAFF.

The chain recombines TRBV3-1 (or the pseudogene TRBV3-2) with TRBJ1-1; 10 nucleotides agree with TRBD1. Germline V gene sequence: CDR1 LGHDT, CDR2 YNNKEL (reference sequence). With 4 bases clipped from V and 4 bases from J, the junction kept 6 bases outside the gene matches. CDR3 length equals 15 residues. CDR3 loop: CASSPTGGVTTEAFF. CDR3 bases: TGTGCCAGCAGCCCGACAGGGGGCGTGACCACTGAAGCTTTCTTT.